This T cell receptor beta chain was identified during a study of blood T cell repertoires in COVID-19. Study in general: Acute and convalescent COVID-19 samples came from the United States, Italy and Spain. T cells, B-cell-depleted T cells, or PBMCs supplied cDNA or gDNA.

This clone was found once. Patients in Seattle were enrolled during active infection, then followed longitudinally. TCRdb's copy holds only in-frame clones and misses some; the assay was immunoSEQ multiplex PCR. The sample lists some 390,000 clones, roughly 90% occurring once. The clonotype originates from a woman aged 35 to 49 with COVID-19, enrolled during active disease. The source material was peripheral blood.

The CDR3 loop is CASLEVNEQYF. In DNA form, the CDR3 reads TGTGCCAGCCTAGAGGTCAACGAGCAGTACTTC. This sequence joins TRBV28 and TRBJ2-7; D gene unclear. CDR3 length: 11 amino acids. Looked up from germline, CDR1 is MDHEN and CDR2 is SYDVKM. V lost 8 bases and J 5 bases, leaving 10 bases between the germline ends.